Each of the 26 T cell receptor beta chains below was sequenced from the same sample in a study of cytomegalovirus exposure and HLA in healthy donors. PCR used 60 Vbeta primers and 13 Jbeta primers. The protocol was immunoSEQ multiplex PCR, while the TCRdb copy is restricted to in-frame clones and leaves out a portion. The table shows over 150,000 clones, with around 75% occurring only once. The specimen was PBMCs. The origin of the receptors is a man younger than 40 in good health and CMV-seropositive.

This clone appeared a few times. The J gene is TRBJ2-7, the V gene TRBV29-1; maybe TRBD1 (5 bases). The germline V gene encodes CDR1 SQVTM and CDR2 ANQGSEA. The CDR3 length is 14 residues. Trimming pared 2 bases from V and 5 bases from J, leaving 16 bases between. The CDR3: CSVEYQGNVHEQYF. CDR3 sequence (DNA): TGCAGCGTTGAATATCAGGGTAACGTCCACGAGCAGTACTTC.

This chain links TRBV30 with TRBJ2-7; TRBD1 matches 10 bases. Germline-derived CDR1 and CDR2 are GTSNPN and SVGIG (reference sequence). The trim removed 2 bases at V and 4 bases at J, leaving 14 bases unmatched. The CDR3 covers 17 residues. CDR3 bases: TGTGCCTGGAGTTTCCGCCGTACGGGACAGGGGCCATACGAGCAGTACTTC. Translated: CAWSFRRTGQGPYEQYF.

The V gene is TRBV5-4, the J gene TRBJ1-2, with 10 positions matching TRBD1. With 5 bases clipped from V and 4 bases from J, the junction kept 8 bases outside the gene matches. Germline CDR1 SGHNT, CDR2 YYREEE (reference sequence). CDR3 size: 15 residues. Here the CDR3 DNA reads TGTGCCAGCAGTCTGACAGGGGGCGCGGGCTATGGCTACACCTTC. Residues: CASSLTGGAGYGYTF.

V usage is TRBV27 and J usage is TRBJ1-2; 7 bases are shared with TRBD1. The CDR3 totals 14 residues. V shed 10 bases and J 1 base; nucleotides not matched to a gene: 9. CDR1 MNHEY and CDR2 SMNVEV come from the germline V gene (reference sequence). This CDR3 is CAKWKGAHNYGYTF. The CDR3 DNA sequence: TGTGCCAAATGGAAGGGGGCGCATAACTATGGCTACACCTTC.

Here the CDR3 DNA reads TGTGCCAGCACCCTATCCTGGGGGACTAGCGTTAATGAGCAGTTCTTC. Amino acids: CASTLSWGTSVNEQFF. This chain joins TRBV28 and TRBJ2-1, with TRBD2 matching over 10 bases. The CDR3 covers 16 residues. CDR1 is MDHEN and CDR2 is SYDVKM in the germline V gene. Germline trimming cut 7 bases from V and 7 bases from J; bases unmatched to any gene: 13.

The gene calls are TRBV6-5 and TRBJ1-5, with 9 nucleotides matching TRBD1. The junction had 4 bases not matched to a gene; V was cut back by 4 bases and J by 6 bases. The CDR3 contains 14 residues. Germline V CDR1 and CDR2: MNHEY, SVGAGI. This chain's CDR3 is CASSFRQGGQPQHF. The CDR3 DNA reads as TGTGCCAGCAGTTTCCGACAGGGGGGTCAGCCCCAGCATTTT.

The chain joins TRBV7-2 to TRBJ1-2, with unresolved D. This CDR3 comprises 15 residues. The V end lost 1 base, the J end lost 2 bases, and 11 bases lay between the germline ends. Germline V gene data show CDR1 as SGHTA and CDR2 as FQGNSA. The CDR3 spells CASSLEAEGNYGYTF. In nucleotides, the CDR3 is TGTGCCAGCAGCTTAGAGGCTGAGGGCAACTATGGCTACACCTTC.

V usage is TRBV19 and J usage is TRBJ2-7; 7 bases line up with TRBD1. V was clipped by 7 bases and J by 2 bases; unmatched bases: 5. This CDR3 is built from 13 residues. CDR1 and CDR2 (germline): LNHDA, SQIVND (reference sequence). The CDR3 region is CASTNRGTYEQYF. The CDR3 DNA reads TGTGCCAGTACGAACAGGGGCACCTACGAGCAGTACTTC.

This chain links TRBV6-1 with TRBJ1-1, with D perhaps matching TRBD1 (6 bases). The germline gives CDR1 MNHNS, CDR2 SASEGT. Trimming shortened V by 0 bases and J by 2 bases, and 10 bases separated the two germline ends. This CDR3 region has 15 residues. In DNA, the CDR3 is TGTGCCAGCAGTGAAGCGTACAGGGTTAACACTGAAGCTTTCTTT. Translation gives CASSEAYRVNTEAFF.

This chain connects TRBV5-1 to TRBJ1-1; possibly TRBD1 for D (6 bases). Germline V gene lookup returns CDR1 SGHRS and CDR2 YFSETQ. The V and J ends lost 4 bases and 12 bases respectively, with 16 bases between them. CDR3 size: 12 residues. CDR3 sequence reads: CASSRGGGPTFF. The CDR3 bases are TGCGCCAGCAGCCGAGGCGGGGGGCCTACTTTCTTT.

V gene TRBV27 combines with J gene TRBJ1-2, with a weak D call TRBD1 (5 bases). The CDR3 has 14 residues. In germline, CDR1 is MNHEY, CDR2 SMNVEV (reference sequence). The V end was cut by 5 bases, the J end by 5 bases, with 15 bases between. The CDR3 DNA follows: TGTGCCAGCAGTAGACCCGGGGCGGGATATGGCTACACCTTC. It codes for CASSRPGAGYGYTF.

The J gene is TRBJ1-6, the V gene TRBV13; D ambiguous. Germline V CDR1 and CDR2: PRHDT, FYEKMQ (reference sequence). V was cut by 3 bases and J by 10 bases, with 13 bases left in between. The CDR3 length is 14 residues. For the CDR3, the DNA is TGTGCCAGCAGCTTGGCGGGGAGTAGCTCACCCCTCCACTTT. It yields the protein CASSLAGSSSPLHF.

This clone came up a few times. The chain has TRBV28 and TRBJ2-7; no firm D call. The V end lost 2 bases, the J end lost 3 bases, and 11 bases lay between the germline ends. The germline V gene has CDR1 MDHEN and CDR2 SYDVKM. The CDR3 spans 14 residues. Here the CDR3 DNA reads TGTGCCAGCAGTTTAGAGTTGAAGAACTACGAGCAGTACTTC. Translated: CASSLELKNYEQYF.

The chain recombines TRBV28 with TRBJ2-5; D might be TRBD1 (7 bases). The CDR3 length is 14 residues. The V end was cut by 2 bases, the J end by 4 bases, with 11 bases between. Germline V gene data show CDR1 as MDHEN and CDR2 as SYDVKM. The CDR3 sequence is CASSLGGGRETQYF. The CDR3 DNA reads TGTGCCAGCAGTTTAGGAGGGGGCCGAGAGACCCAGTACTTC.

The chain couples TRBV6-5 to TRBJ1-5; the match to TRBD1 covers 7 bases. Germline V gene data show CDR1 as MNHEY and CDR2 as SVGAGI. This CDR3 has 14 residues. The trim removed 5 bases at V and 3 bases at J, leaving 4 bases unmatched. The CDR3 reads CASSRQGLNQPQHF. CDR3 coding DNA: TGTGCCAGCAGTCGACAGGGCCTCAATCAGCCCCAGCATTTT.

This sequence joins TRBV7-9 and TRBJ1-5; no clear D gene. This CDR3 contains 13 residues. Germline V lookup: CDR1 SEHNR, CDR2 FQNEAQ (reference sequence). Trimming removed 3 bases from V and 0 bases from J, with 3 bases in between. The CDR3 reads CASSLSSNQPQHF. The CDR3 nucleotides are TGTGCCAGCAGCTTGAGTAGCAATCAGCCCCAGCATTTT.

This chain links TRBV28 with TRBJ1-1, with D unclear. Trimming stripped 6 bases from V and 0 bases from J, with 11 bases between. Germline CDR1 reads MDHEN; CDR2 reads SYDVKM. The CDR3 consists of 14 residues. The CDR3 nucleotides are TGTGCCAGCAGGAGAGTTAGCATGAACACTGAAGCTTTCTTT. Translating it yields CASRRVSMNTEAFF.

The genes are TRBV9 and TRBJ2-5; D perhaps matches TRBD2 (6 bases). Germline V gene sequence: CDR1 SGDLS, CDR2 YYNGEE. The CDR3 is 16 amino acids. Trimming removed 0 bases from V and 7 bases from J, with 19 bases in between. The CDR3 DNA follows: TGTGCCAGCAGCGTAGTCGGGGACTCTCAAGTAGGGACCCAGTACTTC. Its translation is CASSVVGDSQVGTQYF.

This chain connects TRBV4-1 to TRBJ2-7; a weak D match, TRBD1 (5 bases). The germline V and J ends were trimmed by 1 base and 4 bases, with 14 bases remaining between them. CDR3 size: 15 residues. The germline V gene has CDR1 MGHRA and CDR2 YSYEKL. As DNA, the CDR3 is TGCGCCAGCAGCCAAGTCCAGTCCCAGGGTTACGAGCAGTACTTC. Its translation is CASSQVQSQGYEQYF.

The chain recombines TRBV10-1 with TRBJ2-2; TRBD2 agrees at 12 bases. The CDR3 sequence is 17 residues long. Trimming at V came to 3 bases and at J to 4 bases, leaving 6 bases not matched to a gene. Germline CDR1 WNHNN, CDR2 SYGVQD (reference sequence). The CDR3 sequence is CASSDLAGGPGTGELFF. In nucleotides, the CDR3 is TGCGCCAGCAGTGATCTAGCGGGAGGGCCGGGCACCGGGGAGCTGTTTTTT.

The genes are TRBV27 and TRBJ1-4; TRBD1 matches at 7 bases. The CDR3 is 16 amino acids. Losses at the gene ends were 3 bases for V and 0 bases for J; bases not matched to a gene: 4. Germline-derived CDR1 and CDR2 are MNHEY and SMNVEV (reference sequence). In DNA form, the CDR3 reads TGTGCCAGCAGTTTGTGGGGGACAGCAACTAATGAAAAACTGTTTTTT. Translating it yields CASSLWGTATNEKLFF.

CDR3 protein: CASSLAAVYNEQFF. CDR3 nucleotide sequence: TGTGCCAGCAGCCTAGCAGCGGTGTACAATGAGCAGTTCTTC. The chain recombines TRBV14 with TRBJ2-1; TRBD2 might be the D (5 bases). Germline lookup yields CDR1 SGHDN and CDR2 FVKESK. Trimming took 4 bases from V and 4 from J, leaving 11 bases between them. This CDR3 contains 14 residues.

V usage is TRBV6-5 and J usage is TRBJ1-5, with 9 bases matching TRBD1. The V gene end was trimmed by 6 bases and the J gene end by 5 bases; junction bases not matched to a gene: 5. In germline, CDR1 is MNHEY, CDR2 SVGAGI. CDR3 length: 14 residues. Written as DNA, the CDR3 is TGTGCCAGCAGGGATAGGGACAGGGATCAGCCCCAGCATTTT. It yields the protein CASRDRDRDQPQHF.

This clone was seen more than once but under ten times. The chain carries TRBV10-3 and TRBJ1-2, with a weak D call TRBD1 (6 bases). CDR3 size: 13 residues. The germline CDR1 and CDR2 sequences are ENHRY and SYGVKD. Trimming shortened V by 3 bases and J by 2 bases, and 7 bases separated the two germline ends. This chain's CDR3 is CAISEGGNYGYTF. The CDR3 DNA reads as TGTGCCATCAGTGAAGGGGGAAACTATGGCTACACCTTC.

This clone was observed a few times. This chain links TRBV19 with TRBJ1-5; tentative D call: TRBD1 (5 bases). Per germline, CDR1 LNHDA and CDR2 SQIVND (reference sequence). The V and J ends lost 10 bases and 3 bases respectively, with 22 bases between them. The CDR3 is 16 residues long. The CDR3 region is CATAVYGQGNNQPQHF. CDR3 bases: TGTGCCACCGCTGTTTATGGGCAGGGTAACAATCAGCCCCAGCATTTT.

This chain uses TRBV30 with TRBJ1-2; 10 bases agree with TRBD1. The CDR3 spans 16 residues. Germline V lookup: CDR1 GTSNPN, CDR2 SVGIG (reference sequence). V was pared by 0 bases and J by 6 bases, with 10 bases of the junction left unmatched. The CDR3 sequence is CAWSVQPRQGADGYTF. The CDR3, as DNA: TGTGCCTGGAGTGTACAACCCAGACAGGGGGCGGATGGCTACACCTTC.